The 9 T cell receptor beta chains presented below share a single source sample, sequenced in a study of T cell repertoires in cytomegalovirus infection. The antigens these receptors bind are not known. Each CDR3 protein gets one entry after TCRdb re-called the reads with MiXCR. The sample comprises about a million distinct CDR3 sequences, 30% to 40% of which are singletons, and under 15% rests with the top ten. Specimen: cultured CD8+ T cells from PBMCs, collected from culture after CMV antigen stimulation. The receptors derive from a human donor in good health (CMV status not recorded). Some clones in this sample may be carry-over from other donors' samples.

The CDR3 DNA is TGTGCCAGCAGTGAAGAACTAGCGGGGGGGCTCGACACAGATACGCAGTATTTT. This encodes CASSEELAGGLDTDTQYF. The chain is built from TRBV2 and TRBJ2-3; TRBD2 matches at 13 bases. The CDR3 contains 18 residues. Germline CDR1 SNHLY, CDR2 FYNNEI. The trim removed 1 base at V and 2 bases at J, leaving 6 bases unmatched.

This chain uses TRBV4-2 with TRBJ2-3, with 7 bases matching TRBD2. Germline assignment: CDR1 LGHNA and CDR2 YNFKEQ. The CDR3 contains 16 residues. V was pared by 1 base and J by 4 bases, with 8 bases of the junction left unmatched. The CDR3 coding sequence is TGTGCCAGCAGCCAAGGATTTGTCGCGGGGGCAGATACGCAGTATTTT. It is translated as CASSQGFVAGADTQYF.

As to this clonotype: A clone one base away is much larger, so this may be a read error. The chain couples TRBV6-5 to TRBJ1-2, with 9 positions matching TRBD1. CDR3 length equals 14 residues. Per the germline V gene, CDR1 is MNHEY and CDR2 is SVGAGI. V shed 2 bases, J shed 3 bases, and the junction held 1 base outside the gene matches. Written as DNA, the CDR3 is TGTGCCAGCAGTTACGGGACAGGGTACTATGGCTACACCTTC. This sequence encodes CASSYGTGYYGYTF.

CDR3 DNA: TGCGCCAGCCAATCCGGGACAGGGTATGAAGAAGCTTTCTTT. Translation gives CASQSGTGYEEAFF. The V call is TRBV5-1, the J call TRBJ1-1; 9 nucleotides match TRBD1. Germline CDR1 SGHRS, CDR2 YFSETQ. V was clipped by 7 bases and J by 8 bases; unmatched bases: 12. This CDR3 has 14 amino acids.

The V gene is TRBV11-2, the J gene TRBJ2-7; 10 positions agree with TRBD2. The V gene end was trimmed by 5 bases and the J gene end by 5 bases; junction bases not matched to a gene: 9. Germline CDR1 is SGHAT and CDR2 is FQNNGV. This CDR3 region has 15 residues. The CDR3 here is CASSRVSGGSNEQYF. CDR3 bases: TGTGCCAGCAGCAGGGTTAGCGGGGGGTCCAACGAGCAGTACTTC.

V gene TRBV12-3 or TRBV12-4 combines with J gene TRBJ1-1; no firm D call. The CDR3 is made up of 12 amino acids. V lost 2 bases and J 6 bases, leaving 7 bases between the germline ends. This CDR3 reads CASSLTGSEAFF. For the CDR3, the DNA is TGTGCCAGCAGTTTAACCGGCTCTGAAGCTTTCTTT.

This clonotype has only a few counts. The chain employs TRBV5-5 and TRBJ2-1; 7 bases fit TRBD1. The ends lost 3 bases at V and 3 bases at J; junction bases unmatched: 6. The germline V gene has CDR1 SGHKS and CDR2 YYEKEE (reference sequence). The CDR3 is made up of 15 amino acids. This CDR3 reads CASSWGQMDYNEQFF. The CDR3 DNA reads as TGTGCCAGCAGCTGGGGACAGATGGACTACAATGAGCAGTTCTTC.

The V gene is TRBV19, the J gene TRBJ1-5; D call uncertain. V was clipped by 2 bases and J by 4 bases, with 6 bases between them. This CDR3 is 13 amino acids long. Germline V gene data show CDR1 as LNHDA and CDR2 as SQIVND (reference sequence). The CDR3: CASSIPENQPQHF. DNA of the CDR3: TGTGCCAGTAGTATACCTGAGAATCAGCCCCAGCATTTT.

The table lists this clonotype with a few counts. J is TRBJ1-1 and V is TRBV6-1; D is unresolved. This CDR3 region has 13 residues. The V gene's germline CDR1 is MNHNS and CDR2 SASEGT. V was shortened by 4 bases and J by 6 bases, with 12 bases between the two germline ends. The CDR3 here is CASSANPNAEAFF. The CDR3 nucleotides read TGTGCCAGCAGTGCCAACCCTAACGCTGAAGCTTTCTTT.